The 8 T cell receptor beta chains listed next were all sequenced from one sample in a study of graft-versus-host responses after intestinal transplantation. Libraries were prepared by immunoSEQ multiplex PCR; TCRdb keeps only in-frame clonotypes and omits some of them. This sample has approximately 86,000 clones, with approximately 90% found just once. Which antigens these TCRs recognize remains unknown. Specimen: unstimulated CD8+ T cells sorted from spleen or lymph node cells, collected before transplant. Receptor source: a human donor who was the organ donor for an intestinal transplant.

J is TRBJ1-2 and V is TRBV18; 10 bases are shared with TRBD1. The ends lost 2 bases at V and 0 bases at J; junction bases unmatched: 3. Per the germline V gene, CDR1 is KGHSH and CDR2 is LQKENI. CDR3 size: 16 residues. CDR3 DNA sequence: TGTGCCAGCTCACCAAGGGACAGGGGTACTAACTATGGCTACACCTTC. Translating it yields CASSPRDRGTNYGYTF.

This sequence joins TRBV7-9 and TRBJ1-1, with D unclear. The germline V gene has CDR1 SEHNR and CDR2 FQNEAQ (reference sequence). This CDR3 region has 14 residues. V was cut by 7 bases and J by 1 base, with 13 bases left in between. As DNA, the CDR3 is TGTGCCAGCAACCATCTGGACTGGAACACTGAAGCTTTCTTT. Protein: CASNHLDWNTEAFF.

The V gene is TRBV19, the J gene TRBJ2-5; no clear D. TRBJ2-7 matches the DNA end more closely, so the J call is doubtful. CDR3 size: 11 residues. Germline V gene data show CDR1 as LNHDA and CDR2 as SQIVND (reference sequence). The CDR3 sequence is CASSLGYEQYF. The DNA of the CDR3 is TGTGCCAGTAGTTTGGGCTACGAGCAGTACTTC.

The gene calls are TRBV7-9 and TRBJ2-3; TRBD2 is a possible D gene (7 bases). Germline CDR1 and CDR2: SEHNR and FQNEAQ (reference sequence). Trimming left V 5 bases short and J 2 bases short, with 20 bases between. The CDR3 spans 17 residues. The CDR3 loop is CASSPPEGGASTDTQYF. DNA of the CDR3: TGTGCCAGCAGCCCACCGGAAGGGGGGGCCTCCACAGATACGCAGTATTTT.

DNA of the CDR3: TGTGCCAGCAGCGTAGTCTCTGGGGGGGGTACCAATGAGCAGTTCTTC. It yields the protein CASSVVSGGGTNEQFF. The rearrangement links TRBV9 to TRBJ2-1; 7 positions agree with TRBD2. Looked up from germline, CDR1 is SGDLS and CDR2 is YYNGEE. This CDR3 is built from 16 residues. V lost 0 bases and J lost 6; bases outside the gene matches: 9. Combining the CDR3 with reference TRBV9 and TRBJ2-1 gives the whole variable domain DSGVTQTPKHLITATGQRVTLRCSPRSGDLSVYWYQQSLDQGLQFLIQYYNGEERAKGNILERFSAQQFPDLHSELNLSSLELGDSALYFCASSVVSGGGTNEQFFGPGTRLTVL.

The rearrangement uses TRBV4-1 and TRBJ1-4; TRBD1 agrees at 7 bases. The V gene end was trimmed by 4 bases and the J gene end by 3 bases; junction bases not matched to a gene: 5. This CDR3 is 15 amino acids long. Germline CDR1 MGHRA, CDR2 YSYEKL. CDR3 sequence: CASSRDREANEKLFF. CDR3 in DNA: TGCGCCAGCAGCCGGGACAGAGAGGCTAATGAAAAACTGTTTTTT.

The chain carries TRBV9 and TRBJ2-5; TRBD2 agrees at 14 bases. The CDR3 is made up of 16 amino acids. V gave up 4 bases and J gave up 4 bases; unmatched junction bases: 6. Germline V CDR1 and CDR2: SGDLS, YYNGEE. The CDR3 DNA reads TGTGCCAGCAGCTTATGGGGGACTAGCGGGGGAGAGACCCAGTACTTC. It translates to CASSLWGTSGGETQYF. Using reference TRBV9 and TRBJ2-5 for the parts outside the CDR3, the full variable domain is DSGVTQTPKHLITATGQRVTLRCSPRSGDLSVYWYQQSLDQGLQFLIQYYNGEERAKGNILERFSAQQFPDLHSELNLSSLELGDSALYFCASSLWGTSGGETQYFGPGTRLLVL.

The J gene is TRBJ1-6, the V gene TRBV4-1; D might be TRBD1 (6 bases). The germline V and J ends were trimmed by 3 bases and 0 bases, with 12 bases remaining between them. The CDR3 runs to 17 residues. The germline V gene encodes CDR1 MGHRA and CDR2 YSYEKL. In DNA, the CDR3 is TGCGCCAGCAGCCAGGGGGCCGTAAGCTCCTATAATTCACCCCTCCACTTT. It translates to CASSQGAVSSYNSPLHF.